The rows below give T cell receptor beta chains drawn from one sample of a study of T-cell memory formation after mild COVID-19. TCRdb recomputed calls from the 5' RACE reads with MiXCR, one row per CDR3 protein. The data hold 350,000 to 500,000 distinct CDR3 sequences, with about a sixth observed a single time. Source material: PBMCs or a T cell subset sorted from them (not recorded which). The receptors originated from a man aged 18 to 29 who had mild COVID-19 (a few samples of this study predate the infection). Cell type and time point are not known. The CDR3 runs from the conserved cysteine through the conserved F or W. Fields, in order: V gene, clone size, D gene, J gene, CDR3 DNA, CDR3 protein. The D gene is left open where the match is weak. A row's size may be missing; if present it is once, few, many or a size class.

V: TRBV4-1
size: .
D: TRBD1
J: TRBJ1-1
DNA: TGCGCCAGCAGCCTCGGTCCCGGGACAGGGAACACTGAAGCTTTCTTT
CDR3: CASSLGPGTGNTEAFF

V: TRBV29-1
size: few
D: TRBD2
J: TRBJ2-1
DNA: TGCAGCGTTCGGACTAGCGGGGTCCTTTACAATGAGCAGTTCTTC
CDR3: CSVRTSGVLYNEQFF

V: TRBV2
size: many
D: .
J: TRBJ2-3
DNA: TGTGCCAGCAGTGAGCAACAGGGCTCAGATACGCAGTATTTT
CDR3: CASSEQQGSDTQYF

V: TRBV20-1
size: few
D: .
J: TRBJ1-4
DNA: TGCAGTGCTGCGAGGGGGGCGCGGGTGCGCGAAAAACTGTTTTTT
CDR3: CSAARGARVREKLFF

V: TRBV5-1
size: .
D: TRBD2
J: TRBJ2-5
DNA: TGCGCCAGCAGCCCGGGACTAGATTTCCGGGAGACCCAGTACTTC
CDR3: CASSPGLDFRETQYF

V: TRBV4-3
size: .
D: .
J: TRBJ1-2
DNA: TGCGCCAGCAGCCAAGTGGCAGGGCCTCCCTATGGCTACACCTTC
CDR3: CASSQVAGPPYGYTF

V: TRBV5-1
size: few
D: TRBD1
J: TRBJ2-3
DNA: TGCGCCAGCAGCAAAGGGGACAGAAGCACAGATACGCAGTATTTT
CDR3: CASSKGDRSTDTQYF

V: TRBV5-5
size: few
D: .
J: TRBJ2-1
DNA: TGTGCCAGCAGCTTGGCCGTGGGGAATGAGCAGTTCTTC
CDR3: CASSLAVGNEQFF

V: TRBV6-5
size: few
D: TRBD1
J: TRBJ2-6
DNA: TGTGCCAGCAGTTACGCCGGACAGGGGGAAGGGGCCAACGTCCTGACTTTC
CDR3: CASSYAGQGEGANVLTF

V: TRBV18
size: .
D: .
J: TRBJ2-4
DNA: TGTGCCAGCTCACAGCAGGGTGGAAACATTCAGTACTTC
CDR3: CASSQQGGNIQYF

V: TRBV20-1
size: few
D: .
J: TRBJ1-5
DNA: TGCAGTATTATAAAGGGGGGGCGGCAGCCCCAGCATTTT
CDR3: CSIIKGGRQPQHF

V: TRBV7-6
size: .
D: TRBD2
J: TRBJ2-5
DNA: TGTGCCAGCAGCTCAGGACTAGCGGGGGGGCCGGAGACCCAGTACTTC
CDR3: CASSSGLAGGPETQYF

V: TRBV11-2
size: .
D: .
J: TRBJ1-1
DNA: TGTGCCAGCAGCTTAGTGGTATTTTCTCGTCAACCCGAAGCTTTCTTT
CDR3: CASSLVVFSRQPEAFF

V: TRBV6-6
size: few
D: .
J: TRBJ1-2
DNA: TGTGCCAGCAGTTGGGGGGCGCTAGGGGGCTACACCTTC
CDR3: CASSWGALGGYTF

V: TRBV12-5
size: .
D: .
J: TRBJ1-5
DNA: TGTGCTAGTGGTTTGAACGGCAGGGATAGCAATCAGCCCCAGCATTTT
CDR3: CASGLNGRDSNQPQHF

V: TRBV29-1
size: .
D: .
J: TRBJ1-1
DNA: TGCAGCGTTGTCTCGGGGGGAACTACTGAAGCTTTCTTT
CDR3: CSVVSGGTTEAFF

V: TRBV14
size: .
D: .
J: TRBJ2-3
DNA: TGTGCCAGCAGCCGGGATCGTACGCAGTATTTT
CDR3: CASSRDRTQYF

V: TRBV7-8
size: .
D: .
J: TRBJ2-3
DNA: TGTGCCAGCATCAAATCCCGGTGGGGCACAGATACGCAGTATTTT
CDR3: CASIKSRWGTDTQYF

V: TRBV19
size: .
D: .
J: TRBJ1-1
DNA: TGTGCCAGTAGGGAACAGGGTGGGACGGACACTGAAGCTTTCTTT
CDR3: CASREQGGTDTEAFF

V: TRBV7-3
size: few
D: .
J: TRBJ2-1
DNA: TGTGCCAGCAGCTTAGAGCCTAGCAGCAATGAGCAGTTCTTC
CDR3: CASSLEPSSNEQFF

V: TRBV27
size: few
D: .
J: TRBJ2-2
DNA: TGTGCCAGCAGTTCCTACAGAAGGGGGGTCACCGGGGAGCTGTTTTTT
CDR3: CASSSYRRGVTGELFF

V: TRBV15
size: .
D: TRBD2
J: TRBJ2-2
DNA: TGTGCCACCAGCAGAGGAGCGGGAGAGAACACCGGGGAGCTGTTTTTT
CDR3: CATSRGAGENTGELFF

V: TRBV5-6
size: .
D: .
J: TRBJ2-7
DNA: TGTGCCAGCAGCTGGGGGGGCGGGGACGAGCAGTACTTC
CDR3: CASSWGGGDEQYF

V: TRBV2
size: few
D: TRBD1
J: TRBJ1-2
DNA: TGTGCCAGCAGGGGACAGGGTGATGCGGGAGGCTACACCTTC
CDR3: CASRGQGDAGGYTF

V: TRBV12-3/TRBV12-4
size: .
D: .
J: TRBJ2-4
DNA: TGTGCCAGCAGTTTTAGCGGAGGGAACATTCAGTACTTC
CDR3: CASSFSGGNIQYF

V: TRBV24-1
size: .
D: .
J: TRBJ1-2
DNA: TGTGCCACCAGTGATGCGGGATCTCCCCCTGGCTACACCTTC
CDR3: CATSDAGSPPGYTF

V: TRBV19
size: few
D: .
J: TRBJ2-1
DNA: TGTGCCAGTAGTGCGGGACAAAACTACAATGAGCAGTTCTTC
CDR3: CASSAGQNYNEQFF

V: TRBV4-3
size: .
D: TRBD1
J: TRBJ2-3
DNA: TGCGCCAGCACCGGGACAGGCACAGATACGCAGTATTTT
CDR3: CASTGTGTDTQYF

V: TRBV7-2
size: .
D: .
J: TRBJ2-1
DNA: TGTGCCAGCAGGCCTATGAGAAGCTCCTACAATGAGCAGTTCTTC
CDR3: CASRPMRSSYNEQFF

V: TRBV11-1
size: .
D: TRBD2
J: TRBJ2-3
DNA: TGTGCCAGCAGCTTAGGAGCGGGGGACGCAGATACGCAGTATTTT
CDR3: CASSLGAGDADTQYF

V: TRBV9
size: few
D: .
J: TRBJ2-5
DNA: TGTGCCAGCAGCGTAGATGGAAACCAAGAGACCCAGTACTTC
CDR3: CASSVDGNQETQYF

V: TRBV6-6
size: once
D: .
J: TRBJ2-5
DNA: TGTGCCAGCAGTCCCCGGGGGGCCCGACAAGAGACCCAGTACTTC
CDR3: CASSPRGARQETQYF

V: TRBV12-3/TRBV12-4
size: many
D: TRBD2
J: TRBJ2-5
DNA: TGTGCCAGCAGTCCCGGACTAGCAGGAGGGACCCAGTACTTC
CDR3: CASSPGLAGGTQYF

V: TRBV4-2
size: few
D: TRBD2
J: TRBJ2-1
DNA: TGTGCCAGCAGCCCCCTGATAGCGGGGTACGACAATGAGCAGTTCTTC
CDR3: CASSPLIAGYDNEQFF

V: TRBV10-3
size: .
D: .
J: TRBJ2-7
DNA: TGTGCCATCAGTGAGTCGGCTAGCGCGCAGTACTTC
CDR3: CAISESASAQYF

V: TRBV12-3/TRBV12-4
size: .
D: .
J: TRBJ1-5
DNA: TGTGCCAGCAGTCGACGGCAGGATCAGCCCCAGCATTTT
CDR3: CASSRRQDQPQHF

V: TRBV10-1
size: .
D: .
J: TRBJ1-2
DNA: TGCGCCAGCAGTGTTAACCAGAACTATGGCTACACCTTC
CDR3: CASSVNQNYGYTF

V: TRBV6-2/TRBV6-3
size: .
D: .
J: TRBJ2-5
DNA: TGTGCCAGCTCCAAGGACAGAGGGAGGACAGAGACCCAGTACTTC
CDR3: CASSKDRGRTETQYF

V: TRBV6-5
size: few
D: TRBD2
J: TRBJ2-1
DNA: TGTGCCAGCGGGGAGGGGTTTTACAATGAGCAGTTCTTC
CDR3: CASGEGFYNEQFF

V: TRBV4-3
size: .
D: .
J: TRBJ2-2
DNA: TGCGCCAGCAGCCAAGAAGGCGACGGGGGATACACCGGGGAGCTGTTTTTT
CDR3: CASSQEGDGGYTGELFF